This TCR beta chain was recovered during a study of blood T cell repertoires in COVID-19. Study background: Sources were T cells, B-cell-depleted T cells, or PBMCs; the material itself was cDNA or gDNA.

Clinical histories supplied by participants themselves formed the basis of cohort assignment. Recovered status applied to Cohort 3 donors who had two consecutive negative PCRs. It also applied to those with clearance or with symptom resolution. Sequencing used immunoSEQ multiplex PCR; TCRdb keeps in-frame clones, though not all of them. The data hold over 150,000 clones, with roughly 80% observed a single time. V was pared by 5 bases and J by 1 base, with 19 bases between. The CDR3 is made up of 16 amino acids. Germline V gene data show CDR1 as SGHDT and CDR2 as YYEEEE. The sample consisted of PBMCs or T cells enriched from blood (not recorded which). The genes are TRBV5-6 and TRBJ2-7; D ambiguous. The receptor comes from a woman between 50 and 59 years old who had recovered from COVID-19. This chain's CDR3 is CASRARGARRSYEQYF. The CDR3, as DNA: TGTGCCAGCAGGGCCCGTGGAGCGCGAAGATCCTACGAGCAGTACTTC. Together with reference TRBV5-6 and TRBJ2-7, the CDR3 gives the full variable domain: DAGVTQSPTHLIKTRGQQVTLRCSPKSGHDTVSWYQQALGQGPQFIFQYYEEEERQRGNFPDRFSGHQFPNYSSELNVNALLLGDSALYLCASRARGARRSYEQYFGPGTRLTVT.